The 24 T cell receptor beta chains below come from one sample, sequenced in a study of identical twins. MiXCR was run by TCRdb on the 5' RACE reads, yielding one entry per CDR3 protein. The data hold 1.5 million to 2 million distinct CDR3 sequences, with about 32% observed a single time. Source material: cord blood. The source is a newborn girl in good health.

The V call is TRBV6-1, the J call TRBJ1-4; D unclear. The CDR3 has 13 residues. The ends were cut back, 6 bases at V and 3 bases at J, with 8 bases in the middle. Germline CDR1 reads MNHNS; CDR2 reads SASEGT. CDR3 loop: CASRQFANEKLFF. The CDR3 region has the DNA TGTGCCAGCAGACAGTTTGCTAATGAAAAACTGTTTTTT.

This clonotype was seen repeatedly, ten times or more. CDR3 region: CSATAGTSGTDTQYF. As DNA, the CDR3 is TGCAGTGCTACCGCCGGGACTAGCGGCACAGATACGCAGTATTTT. J is TRBJ2-3 and V is TRBV20-1; 10 positions match TRBD2. The CDR3 consists of 15 residues. The germline CDR1 and CDR2 sequences are DFQATT and SNEGSKA (reference sequence). With V trimmed by 4 bases and J by 1 base, 5 bases remained unmatched.

The rearrangement joins TRBV7-2 to TRBJ2-7, with 7 bases aligning to TRBD2. Trimming removed 1 base from V and 5 bases from J; junction bases left unmatched: 8. Germline lookup yields CDR1 SGHTA and CDR2 FQGNSA. CDR3 length: 15 residues. The CDR3 DNA is TGTGCCAGCAGCTTAGGCCCGGGACTAAGAAACGAGCAGTACTTC. Protein sequence: CASSLGPGLRNEQYF.

As to this clonotype: One base away lies a much larger clone, so this may be a sequencing read error. The V gene is TRBV29-1, the J gene TRBJ2-7, with TRBD2 matching 14 bases. This CDR3 spans 16 amino acids. Germline V lookup: CDR1 SQVTM, CDR2 ANQGSEA. The trim removed 3 bases at V and 3 bases at J, leaving 7 bases unmatched. The CDR3 loop is CSVETSGRGLVYEQYF. The CDR3, as DNA: TGCAGCGTTGAGACTAGCGGGAGGGGACTAGTCTACGAGCAGTACTTC.

This clonotype was picked up one time. This sequence may be a read error, since a much larger clone differs from it by one base. J is TRBJ2-7 and V is TRBV12-3 or TRBV12-4, with 7 bases aligning to TRBD1. The CDR3 extends over 15 amino acids. The CDR3 is CASSPGQGVFYEQCF. The DNA for the CDR3 is TGTGCCAGCAGCCCGGGGCAGGGGGTTTTCTACGAGCAGTGCTTC.

This clonotype was observed at least ten times. The chain couples TRBV29-1 to TRBJ2-3; D is ambiguous. Germline CDR1 is SQVTM and CDR2 is ANQGSEA. V was trimmed by 6 bases and J by 0 bases, leaving 19 bases between them. CDR3 length: 16 residues. Here the CDR3 reads CSVIPVRRPSTDTQYF. CDR3 DNA: TGCAGCGTGATCCCCGTGAGAAGGCCCAGCACAGATACGCAGTATTTT.

The V call is TRBV3-1, the J call TRBJ1-1; no definite D call. This CDR3 comprises 15 residues. The germline V and J ends were trimmed by 4 bases and 1 base, with 13 bases remaining between them. CDR1 is LGHDT and CDR2 is YNNKEL in the germline V gene (reference sequence). The CDR3 region has the DNA TGTGCCAGCAGCCTCGGAAGGTCGGGGAACACTGAAGCTTTCTTT. As protein: CASSLGRSGNTEAFF. The full variable domain, its missing parts supplied by reference TRBV3-1 and TRBJ1-1, is DTAVSQTPKYLVTQMGNDKSIKCEQNLGHDTMYWYKQDSKKFLKIMFSYNNKELIINETVPNRFSPKSPDKAHLNLHINSLELGDSAVYFCASSLGRSGNTEAFFGQGTRLTVV.

The chain recombines TRBV20-1 with TRBJ2-2; D is uncertain. This CDR3 comprises 13 residues. CDR1 and CDR2 (germline): DFQATT, SNEGSKA (reference sequence). The V end was cut by 1 base, the J end by 4 bases, with 7 bases between. In DNA, the CDR3 is TGCAGTGCTAGAGTTTTCAGCACCGGGGAGCTGTTTTTT. Its protein product is CSARVFSTGELFF.

The chain recombines TRBV7-2 with TRBJ2-1; D is perhaps TRBD2 (5 bases). This CDR3 has 17 residues. V was pared by 0 bases and J by 0 bases, with 12 bases between. CDR1 SGHTA and CDR2 FQGNSA come from the germline V gene. CDR3 coding DNA: TGTGCCAGCAGCTTAGCGTCAACGGGGATCTCCTACAATGAGCAGTTCTTC. This gives the protein CASSLASTGISYNEQFF. The full variable domain, with the rest looked up from reference TRBV7-2 and TRBJ2-1, is GAGVSQSPSNKVTEKGKDVELRCDPISGHTALYWYRQSLGQGLEFLIYFQGNSAPDKSGLPSDRFSAERTGGSVSTLTIQRTQQEDSAVYLCASSLASTGISYNEQFFGPGTRLTVL.

In this sample, this clonotype turned up a few times. This rearrangement joins TRBV5-6 to TRBJ2-1; D uncertain. Germline values: CDR1 SGHDT, CDR2 YYEEEE. The CDR3 consists of 14 residues. Trimming took off 1 base at V and 2 bases at J, with 7 bases between the two ends. Here the CDR3 DNA reads TGTGCCAGCAGCTTGTTTGGAACCTACAATGAGCAGTTCTTC. Amino acid sequence: CASSLFGTYNEQFF.

About this clonotype: This may arise from a read error, as a much more abundant clone is one base away. This chain connects TRBV6-5 to TRBJ2-1, with a tentative D call TRBD2 (6 bases). From germline, CDR1 is MNHEY and CDR2 SVGAGI. V lost 6 bases, J lost 12 bases, and 15 bases lay in between. This CDR3 has 12 residues. In nucleotides, the CDR3 is TGTGCCAGCAGCGGGACTCGTGATGGGCAGTTCTTC. Protein sequence: CASSGTRDGQFF.

This clonotype was found a few times. The rearrangement links TRBV29-1 to TRBJ2-1; the D is unclear. Trimming shortened V by 0 bases and J by 1 base, and 10 bases separated the two germline ends. The CDR3 runs to 15 residues. Germline CDR1 SQVTM, CDR2 ANQGSEA. CDR3 in amino acids: CSVEDRSLSYNEQFF. CDR3 nucleotide sequence: TGCAGCGTTGAAGATCGATCTCTATCCTACAATGAGCAGTTCTTC.

The chain employs TRBV5-1 and TRBJ2-3, with D possibly matching TRBD1 (6 bases). In germline, CDR1 is SGHRS, CDR2 YFSETQ. The CDR3 spans 16 residues. Trimming shortened V by 5 bases and J by 0 bases, and 16 bases separated the two germline ends. The CDR3 reads CASRQGLAVSTDTQYF. The CDR3 nucleotides are TGCGCCAGCAGACAGGGCTTAGCAGTTAGCACAGATACGCAGTATTTT.

This clonotype was observed a few times. V gene TRBV10-3 combines with J gene TRBJ2-3, with 13 bases lining up with TRBD2. Germline V gene data show CDR1 as ENHRY and CDR2 as SYGVKD. V shed 5 bases, J shed 1 base, and the junction held 3 bases outside the gene matches. The CDR3 consists of 16 residues. CDR3 residues: CAISLGLAGGTDTQYF. The DNA of the CDR3 is TGTGCCATCAGTCTAGGACTAGCGGGAGGCACAGATACGCAGTATTTT.

The chain couples TRBV20-1 to TRBJ1-5; possibly TRBD1 for D (6 bases). Trimming removed 4 bases from V and 7 bases from J, with 11 bases in between. Looked up from germline, CDR1 is DFQATT and CDR2 is SNEGSKA (reference sequence). CDR3 length equals 12 residues. The CDR3 spells CSAKQGGQPQHF. DNA for the CDR3: TGCAGTGCTAAACAGGGAGGCCAGCCCCAGCATTTT.

The table lists this clonotype with a few counts. V gene TRBV7-2 combines with J gene TRBJ2-3; 10 nucleotides align to TRBD2. Losses at the gene ends were 1 base for V and 0 bases for J; bases not matched to a gene: 10. The CDR3 loop spans 19 amino acids. Germline values: CDR1 SGHTA, CDR2 FQGNSA. The CDR3 sequence is CASSLVSTSGALSTDTQYF. The DNA for the CDR3 is TGTGCCAGCAGCTTAGTCTCTACTAGCGGGGCCCTTAGCACAGATACGCAGTATTTT. The full variable domain, its missing parts supplied by reference TRBV7-2 and TRBJ2-3, is GAGVSQSPSNKVTEKGKDVELRCDPISGHTALYWYRQSLGQGLEFLIYFQGNSAPDKSGLPSDRFSAERTGGSVSTLTIQRTQQEDSAVYLCASSLVSTSGALSTDTQYFGPGTRLTVL.

This clonotype turned up a few times. The rearrangement links TRBV5-1 to TRBJ2-1; weak D call: TRBD2 (5 bases). Per germline, CDR1 SGHRS and CDR2 YFSETQ. This CDR3 spans 16 amino acids. Trimming removed 3 bases from V and 2 bases from J, with 15 bases in between. The DNA of the CDR3 is TGCGCCAGCAGCTCGTCACTAGTTGTCCCCTACAATGAGCAGTTCTTC. This encodes CASSSSLVVPYNEQFF.

This clonotype was recorded at least ten times. The rearrangement uses TRBV29-1 and TRBJ1-2; 8 nucleotides line up with TRBD1. V was clipped by 6 bases and J by 5 bases; unmatched bases: 11. The V gene's germline CDR1 is SQVTM and CDR2 ANQGSEA. CDR3 length equals 14 residues. This CDR3 reads CSVPPGQGFYGYTF. CDR3 coding DNA: TGCAGCGTCCCCCCAGGACAGGGATTTTATGGCTACACCTTC.

This clonotype was seen just once. The gene calls are TRBV20-1 and TRBJ2-4; D unclear. Trimming pared 6 bases from V and 13 bases from J, leaving 25 bases between. This CDR3 has 14 amino acids. CDR1 and CDR2 (germline): DFQATT, SNEGSKA (reference sequence). The CDR3 loop is CSASLWAAANEQYF. CDR3 bases: TGCAGTGCCTCCTTATGGGCCGCAGCCAATGAGCAGTACTTC.

The chain combines TRBV7-9 with TRBJ2-1; 9 nucleotides align to TRBD1. Germline assignment: CDR1 SEHNR and CDR2 FQNEAQ (reference sequence). CDR3 length: 15 amino acids. Germline trimming cut 3 bases from V and 12 bases from J; bases unmatched to any gene: 12. The CDR3 spells CASSFGAGQGGVQFF. Written as DNA, the CDR3 is TGTGCCAGCAGCTTTGGTGCGGGACAGGGAGGTGTGCAGTTCTTC. Full variable domain (remainder filled in from reference TRBV7-9 and TRBJ2-1): DTGVSQNPRHKITKRGQNVTFRCDPISEHNRLYWYRQTLGQGPEFLTYFQNEAQLEKSRLLSDRFSAERPKGSFSTLEIQRTEQGDSAMYLCASSFGAGQGGVQFFGPGTRLTVL.

This clonotype was detected only a few times. The gene calls are TRBV7-9 and TRBJ2-1; a weak D match, TRBD2 (5 bases). V shed 5 bases and J shed 0 bases, with 11 bases lying between them. The CDR3 has 15 residues. Germline-derived CDR1 and CDR2 are SEHNR and FQNEAQ (reference sequence). CDR3 sequence: CASSPRTLSYNEQFF. The CDR3 DNA reads TGTGCCAGCAGCCCAAGGACTCTCTCCTACAATGAGCAGTTCTTC.

The chain uses TRBV28 and TRBJ1-2; 7 bases map to TRBD1. The V gene's germline CDR1 is MDHEN and CDR2 SYDVKM. The CDR3 runs to 16 residues. V dropped 6 bases and J dropped 5; count of bases not matched to a gene: 15. CDR3 amino acids: CASREIGTEPLYGYTF. In DNA, the CDR3 is TGTGCCAGCAGGGAGATAGGGACAGAACCCTTGTATGGCTACACCTTC.

J is TRBJ2-1 and V is TRBV20-1, with D unclear. V lost 3 bases, J lost 0 bases, and 9 bases lay in between. The germline CDR1 and CDR2 sequences are DFQATT and SNEGSKA (reference sequence). The CDR3 spans 14 residues. In DNA form, the CDR3 reads TGCAGTGCTAGGCTTAGACCCTCCTACAATGAGCAGTTCTTC. Translation gives CSARLRPSYNEQFF.

Here the CDR3 reads CSAPGRAGAAYEQYF. CDR3 DNA: TGCAGTGCCCCGGGGAGGGCGGGGGCGGCCTACGAGCAGTACTTC. The V call is TRBV20-1, the J call TRBJ2-7, with D possibly matching TRBD2 (7 bases). Per germline, CDR1 DFQATT and CDR2 SNEGSKA (reference sequence). CDR3 length: 15 amino acids. V lost 6 bases and J 2 bases, leaving 20 bases between the germline ends.